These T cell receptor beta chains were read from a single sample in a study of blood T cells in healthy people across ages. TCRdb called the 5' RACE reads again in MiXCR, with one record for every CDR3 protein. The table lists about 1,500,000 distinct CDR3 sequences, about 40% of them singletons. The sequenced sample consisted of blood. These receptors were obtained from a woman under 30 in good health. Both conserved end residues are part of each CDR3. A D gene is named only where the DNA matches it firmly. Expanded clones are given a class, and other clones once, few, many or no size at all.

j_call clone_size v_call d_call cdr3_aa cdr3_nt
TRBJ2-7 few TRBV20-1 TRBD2 CSAGTSGGISYEQYF TGCAGTGCCGGGACTAGCGGGGGGATCTCCTACGAGCAGTACTTC
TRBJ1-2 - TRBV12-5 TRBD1 CASGFDTGGDNYGYTF TGTGCTAGTGGTTTTGATACAGGGGGGGATAACTATGGCTACACCTTC
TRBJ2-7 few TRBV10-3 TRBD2 CAISESFGAGVSYEQYF TGTGCCATCAGTGAGTCGTTCGGGGCGGGAGTATCCTACGAGCAGTACTTC
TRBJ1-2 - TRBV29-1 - CSVWGRGENYGYTF TGCAGCGTTTGGGGACGGGGGGAGAACTATGGCTACACCTTC
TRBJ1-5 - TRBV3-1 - CASSKDSVQPQHF TGTGCCAGCAGTAAGGACTCGGTTCAGCCCCAGCATTTT
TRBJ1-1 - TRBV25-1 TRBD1 CASSDPGQGTNTEAFF TGTGCCAGCAGCGACCCAGGACAGGGCACGAACACTGAAGCTTTCTTT
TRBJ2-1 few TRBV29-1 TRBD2 CSVRLAGTPWDEQFF TGCAGCGTTCGACTAGCGGGAACACCTTGGGATGAGCAGTTCTTC
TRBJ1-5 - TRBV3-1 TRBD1 CASSQSQGAQPQHF TGTGCCAGCAGCCAGTCACAGGGGGCTCAGCCCCAGCATTTT
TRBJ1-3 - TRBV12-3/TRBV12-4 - CASSDQSSGNTIYF TGTGCCAGCAGTGATCAGAGCTCTGGAAACACCATATATTTT
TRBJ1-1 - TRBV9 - CASSISKDVTEAFF TGTGCCAGCAGCATATCCAAGGATGTCACTGAAGCTTTCTTT
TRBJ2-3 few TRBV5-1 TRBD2 CASGLAGGPTDTQYF TGCGCCAGCGGACTAGCGGGGGGGCCGACAGATACGCAGTATTTT
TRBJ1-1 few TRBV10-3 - CAVLTNTEAFF TGTGCCGTACTGACTAACACTGAAGCTTTCTTT
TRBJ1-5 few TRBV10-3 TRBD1 CAISPTGGSFPQHF TGTGCCATCAGCCCCACAGGGGGCTCTTTTCCCCAGCATTTT
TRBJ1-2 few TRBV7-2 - CASSLQPGPQGYGYTF TGTGCCAGCAGCTTACAACCGGGACCTCAAGGCTATGGCTACACCTTC
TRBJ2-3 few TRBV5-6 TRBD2 CASSRASGASTDTQYF TGTGCCAGCAGCCGTGCTAGCGGGGCTAGCACAGATACGCAGTATTTT
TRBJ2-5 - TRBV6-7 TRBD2 CASSYSREDEQYF TGTGCCAGCAGTTACTCGCGGGAGGATGAGCAGTACTTC
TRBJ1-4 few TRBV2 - CASSPEKLFF TGTGCCAGCAGTCCCGAAAAACTGTTTTTT
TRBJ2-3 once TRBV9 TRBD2 CASSIQAGGSTDTQYF TGTGCCAGCAGCATTCAAGCGGGGGGCAGCACAGATACGCAGTATTTT
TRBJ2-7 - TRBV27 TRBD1 CASSLLGTDVYEQYF TGTGCCAGCAGTCTCCTTGGGACAGACGTCTACGAGCAGTACTTC
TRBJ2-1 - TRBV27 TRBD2 CASSLSPPGVAGFNEQFF TGTGCCAGCAGTTTATCGCCCCCGGGGGTAGCGGGGTTTAATGAGCAGTTCTTC
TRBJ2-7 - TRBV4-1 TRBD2 CASSLDAGGRVYEQYF TGCGCCAGCAGCCTGGATGCGGGAGGGCGAGTATACGAGCAGTACTTC
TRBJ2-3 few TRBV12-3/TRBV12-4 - CASSSRMGRDSTDTQYF TGTGCCAGCAGTTCCCGAATGGGACGAGATAGCACAGATACGCAGTATTTT
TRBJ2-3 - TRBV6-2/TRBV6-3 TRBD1 CASSYPGGFTDTQYF TGTGCCAGCAGTTACCCAGGGGGATTCACAGATACGCAGTATTTT
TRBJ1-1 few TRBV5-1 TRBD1 CASSLGQGKSTEAFF TGCGCCAGCAGCCTAGGACAGGGAAAATCGACTGAAGCTTTCTTT
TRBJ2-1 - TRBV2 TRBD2 CASSDLAGETQFF TGTGCCAGCAGTGACCTAGCGGGAGAGACCCAGTTCTTC
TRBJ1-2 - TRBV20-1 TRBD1 CSARTGESYGYTF TGCAGTGCTAGAACAGGGGAAAGCTATGGCTACACCTTC
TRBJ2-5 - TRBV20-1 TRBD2 CSAREGRLAGYNEQYF TGCAGTGCTAGAGAGGGTAGACTAGCGGGATACAATGAGCAGTACTTC
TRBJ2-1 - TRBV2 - CASTTTYSDNEQFF TGTGCCAGCACCACGACCTACAGCGACAATGAGCAGTTCTTC
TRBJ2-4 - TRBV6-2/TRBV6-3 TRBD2 CASSYGGGAGDKNIQYF TGTGCCAGCAGTTACGGCGGGGGGGCCGGGGACAAAAACATTCAGTACTTC
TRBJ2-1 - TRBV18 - CASALGGYEQFF TGTGCCAGCGCACTAGGGGGGTATGAGCAGTTCTTC
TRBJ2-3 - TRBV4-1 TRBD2 CASSQEGLEFTDTQYF TGCGCCAGCAGCCAAGAGGGACTAGAGTTCACAGATACGCAGTATTTT
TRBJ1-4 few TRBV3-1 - CASSQGFTTNEKLFF TGTGCCAGCAGCCAAGGTTTTACAACTAATGAAAAACTGTTTTTT
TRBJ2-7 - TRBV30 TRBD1 CASHRGVYEQYF TGTGCCAGCCACAGGGGGGTCTACGAGCAGTACTTC
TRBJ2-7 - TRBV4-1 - CASSHGLWDPKDNEQYF TGCGCCAGCAGCCACGGCCTATGGGACCCCAAGGACAATGAGCAGTACTTC
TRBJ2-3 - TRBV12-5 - CASGPGEGTDTQYF TGTGCTAGTGGTCCAGGGGAGGGCACAGATACGCAGTATTTT
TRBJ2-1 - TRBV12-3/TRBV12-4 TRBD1 CANSLTGTEWDEQFF TGTGCCAACAGCCTAACCGGGACAGAGTGGGATGAGCAGTTCTTC
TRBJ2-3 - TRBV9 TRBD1 CASSRGQGVTDTQYF TGTGCCAGCAGCAGGGGACAGGGAGTAACAGATACGCAGTATTTT
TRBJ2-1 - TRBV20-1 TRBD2 CSARPLATHNEQFF TGCAGTGCAAGACCACTAGCGACACACAATGAGCAGTTCTTC